This TCR beta chain was identified in a study of blood T cell repertoires in COVID-19. Study information: Specimens from acute and convalescent COVID-19 originated in the United States, Italy and Spain. PBMCs, B-cell-depleted T cells, or T cells were the source of the cDNA or gDNA that made up the material.

Germline V lookup: CDR1 SGHNT, CDR2 YYREEE (reference sequence). The CDR3 spans 17 residues. V trimming: 4 bases; J trimming: 3 bases; junction bases outside the gene matches: 9. As processed by the authors: Estimation of nucleated cell counts relied on the amplification of reference gene primers. Libraries were prepared by immunoSEQ multiplex PCR; TCRdb keeps only in-frame clonotypes and omits some of them. V and J calls and clone size are given by that table; D and trimming were obtained from the DNA. The sample has approximately 160,000 clones; roughly 84% are singletons. The chain uses TRBV5-4 and TRBJ2-7, with TRBD2 identical over 14 bases. The clonotype comes from a man aged 55 to 69 who had recovered from COVID-19. Sample: peripheral blood. The CDR3 nucleotides read TGTGCCAGCAGCAGCGGACTAGCGGGGGGATTCCTCTACGAGCAGTACTTC. It codes for CASSSGLAGGFLYEQYF.